One sample yielded the 17 T cell receptor beta chains listed below, sequenced in a study of T cell responses to AZD1222 COVID-19 vaccine. Libraries were prepared by immunoSEQ multiplex PCR; TCRdb keeps only in-frame clonotypes and omits some of them. The sample contains about 45,000 clones, over 85% of which appear only once. The material was peripheral blood, obtained 28 days after the second AZD1222 dose. These receptors were taken from an adult who received the AZD1222 COVID-19 vaccine.

The rearrangement links TRBV19 to TRBJ2-1; D unclear. Trimming took off 7 bases at V and 4 bases at J, with 14 bases between the two ends. Germline values: CDR1 LNHDA, CDR2 SQIVND (reference sequence). This CDR3 is built from 14 residues. CDR3 amino acids: CASTREAEYNEQFF. The CDR3 region has the DNA TGTGCCAGTACCCGAGAAGCAGAATACAATGAGCAGTTCTTC.

The gene calls are TRBV21-1 and TRBJ2-1; the table's TRBD1 call for D was not verified on the DNA. TRBV21-1 is a pseudogene. The CDR3 length is 16 residues. The CDR3: CASSKRTRQGGDEQFF. The DNA for the CDR3 is TGTGCCAGCAGCAAAAGGACGAGACAGGGGGGCGATGAGCAGTTCTTC.

V usage is TRBV5-1 and J usage is TRBJ1-5; 7 nucleotides align to TRBD1. Unmatched junction bases numbered 10, after V lost 2 bases and J lost 2 bases. The CDR3 consists of 17 residues. The germline CDR1 and CDR2 sequences are SGHRS and YFSETQ. CDR3 DNA: TGCGCCAGCAGCTTCGAACCGACAGGGCCCGGCAATCAGCCCCAGCATTTT. Encoded protein: CASSFEPTGPGNQPQHF.

The V and J genes are TRBV28 and TRBJ1-2; the D gene is possibly TRBD1 (5 bases). CDR1 is MDHEN and CDR2 is SYDVKM in the germline V gene. CDR3 length: 14 amino acids. V was cut by 1 base and J by 4 bases, with 10 bases left in between. The CDR3 DNA reads as TGTGCCAGCAGTTTATTGGGGACGGTCTATGGCTACACCTTC. Its translation: CASSLLGTVYGYTF.

The chain combines TRBV13 with TRBJ2-4; a weak D match, TRBD2 (5 bases). The length of the CDR3 is 12 residues. CDR1 and CDR2 from the germline V gene are PRHDT and FYEKMQ (reference sequence). V was trimmed by 8 bases and J by 0 bases, leaving 5 bases between them. The CDR3 region is CASGRAKNIQYF. The CDR3 DNA is TGTGCCAGCGGGAGAGCCAAAAACATTCAGTACTTC.

The V and J genes are TRBV4-3 and TRBJ1-4, with D unclear. Germline V lookup: CDR1 LGHNA, CDR2 YSLEER. V was pared by 3 bases and J by 7 bases, with 24 bases between. This CDR3 is 18 amino acids long. The CDR3 reads CASSQEQRAARFGEKLFF. CDR3 nucleotides: TGCGCCAGCAGCCAGGAACAACGGGCAGCAAGGTTCGGTGAAAAACTGTTTTTT.

This clone has just one count. V usage is TRBV7-2 and J usage is TRBJ2-2; 10 bases agree with TRBD2. The germline CDR1 and CDR2 sequences are SGHTA and FQGNSA. This CDR3 contains 16 residues. Trimming at V came to 6 bases and at J to 3 bases, leaving 7 bases not matched to a gene. The DNA for the CDR3 is TGTGCCAGCAGAAGCTCCGGGACTAGCGACACCGGGGAGCTGTTTTTT. It yields the protein CASRSSGTSDTGELFF.

This clone showed up just once. The gene calls are TRBV27 and TRBJ2-5; maybe TRBD2 (6 bases). Germline CDR1 MNHEY, CDR2 SMNVEV (reference sequence). V was cut by 1 base and J by 2 bases, with 8 bases left in between. The CDR3 has 14 amino acids. The CDR3 spells CASSLYGGQETQYF. Written as DNA, the CDR3 is TGTGCCAGCAGTTTATACGGGGGACAAGAGACCCAGTACTTC.

CDR3 protein: CASTLRQGVFNEQFF. The CDR3 bases are TGTGCCAGCACATTGCGACAGGGGGTTTTCAATGAGCAGTTCTTC. V is TRBV13 and J is TRBJ2-1; 9 bases agree with TRBD1. Germline trimming cut 7 bases from V and 6 bases from J; bases unmatched to any gene: 10. The CDR3 has 15 residues. The germline gives CDR1 PRHDT, CDR2 FYEKMQ (reference sequence).

The V gene is TRBV4-1, the J gene TRBJ2-2; tentatively, D is TRBD1 (6 bases). Germline values: CDR1 MGHRA, CDR2 YSYEKL. Trimming removed 1 base from V and 4 bases from J, with 13 bases in between. This CDR3 is built from 16 residues. This CDR3 is CASSQGWAGATGELFF. The CDR3 coding sequence is TGCGCCAGCAGCCAAGGTTGGGCAGGGGCCACCGGGGAGCTGTTTTTT.

This chain connects TRBV11-2 to TRBJ2-7; 8 bases map to TRBD1. The CDR3 contains 14 residues. V was pared by 5 bases and J by 3 bases, with 6 bases of the junction left unmatched. CDR1 and CDR2 (germline): SGHAT, FQNNGV. The CDR3 loop reads CASSPDRGGYEQYF. DNA of the CDR3: TGTGCCAGCAGCCCCGACAGGGGAGGCTACGAGCAGTACTTC. The complete variable domain, with remaining parts taken from reference TRBV11-2 and TRBJ2-7, reads EAGVAQSPRYKIIEKRQSVAFWCNPISGHATLYWYQQILGQGPKLLIQFQNNGVVDDSQLPKDRFSAERLKGVDSTLKIQPAKLEDSAVYLCASSPDRGGYEQYFGPGTRLTVT.

This chain uses TRBV28 with TRBJ2-4; 9 bases align to TRBD1. The CDR3 has 16 amino acids. Germline trimming cut 2 bases from V and 1 base from J; bases unmatched to any gene: 3. Germline CDR1 reads MDHEN; CDR2 reads SYDVKM. The CDR3 sequence is CASSLPQGAAKNIQYF. The CDR3 coding sequence is TGTGCCAGCAGTTTACCACAGGGGGCCGCCAAAAACATTCAGTACTTC.

This chain links TRBV5-1 with TRBJ2-1; possibly TRBD2 for D (5 bases). The CDR3 sequence is 15 residues long. Looked up from germline, CDR1 is SGHRS and CDR2 is YFSETQ. V shed 0 bases and J shed 4 bases, with 11 bases lying between them. CDR3 sequence reads: CASSLVGGPYNEQFF. The CDR3, as DNA: TGCGCCAGCAGCTTGGTAGGCGGGCCTTACAATGAGCAGTTCTTC.

J is TRBJ2-7 and V is TRBV2; D is undetermined. V was shortened by 4 bases and J by 2 bases, with 6 bases between the two germline ends. Germline-derived CDR1 and CDR2 are SNHLY and FYNNEI. The CDR3 length is 12 residues. As DNA, the CDR3 is TGTGCCAGCAGTGGCAGCACCTACGAGCAGTACTTC. It yields the protein CASSGSTYEQYF.

This chain uses TRBV28 with TRBJ1-5; D not resolved. The CDR3 consists of 15 residues. V was pared by 7 bases and J by 0 bases, with 13 bases between. Germline assignment: CDR1 MDHEN and CDR2 SYDVKM. The CDR3 DNA sequence: TGTGCCAGCACTCCAGGAGTAGATAGCAATCAGCCCCAGCATTTT. Encoded protein: CASTPGVDSNQPQHF.

The J gene is TRBJ2-1, the V gene TRBV7-2; no definite D call. Germline loops: CDR1 SGHTA, CDR2 FQGNSA. Trimming took 2 bases from V and 0 from J, leaving 8 bases between them. The CDR3 is made up of 15 amino acids. Here the CDR3 DNA reads TGTGCCAGCAGCTTATTCGGTAGCTCCTACAATGAGCAGTTCTTC. This translates into CASSLFGSSYNEQFF.

The chain is built from TRBV6-1 and TRBJ2-3; TRBD2 matches at 7 bases. J was trimmed by 2 bases and V by 3 bases; bases with no gene match: 11. The CDR3 loop spans 17 amino acids. Germline V gene lookup returns CDR1 MNHNS and CDR2 SASEGT. DNA for the CDR3: TGTGCCAGCAGTGAGGTTCTCGGGGGAGGGACCACAGATACGCAGTATTTT. Amino acids: CASSEVLGGGTTDTQYF.